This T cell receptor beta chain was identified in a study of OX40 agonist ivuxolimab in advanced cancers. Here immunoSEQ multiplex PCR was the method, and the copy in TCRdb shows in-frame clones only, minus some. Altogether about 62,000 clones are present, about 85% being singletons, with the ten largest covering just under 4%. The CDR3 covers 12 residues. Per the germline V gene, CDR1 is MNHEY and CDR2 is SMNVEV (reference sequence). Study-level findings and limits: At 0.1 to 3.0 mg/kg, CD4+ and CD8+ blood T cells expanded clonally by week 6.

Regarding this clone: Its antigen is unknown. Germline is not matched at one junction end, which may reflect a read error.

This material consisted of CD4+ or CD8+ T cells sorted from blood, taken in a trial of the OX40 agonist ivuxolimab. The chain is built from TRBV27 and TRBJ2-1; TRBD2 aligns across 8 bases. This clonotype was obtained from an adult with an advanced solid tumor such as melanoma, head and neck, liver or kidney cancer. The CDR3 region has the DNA TGTGCCAGCAGTTTATCGACGGGGGGGCCGGTCTTC. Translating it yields CASSLSTGGPVF.